Given below is one T cell receptor beta chain in context. Its antigen is not known. Other DNA variants within this sample encode the same CDR3. The donors, healthy adults who were HIV-negative, had experienced no recent acute infections or vaccinations. These data belong to a study of shared clonotypes between healthy human individuals. Study findings and constraints: Naive CD4 clonotypes were shared across several donors at roughly 5%. Non-shared clonotypes were found to have lower generation probabilities than the clonotypes that were shared by all four of the sorted-subset donors.

This CDR3 is built from 13 residues. Germline V gene data show CDR1 as GTSNPN and CDR2 as SVGIG (reference sequence). Trimming took 4 bases from V and 1 from J, leaving 5 bases between them. This table comes from immunoSEQ multiplex PCR, and its TCRdb copy is limited to in-frame clones, with some not included. The sample has 2,500,000 or so clones, more than 80% seen once. This clonotype originated in a man younger than 35 in good health. V and J are TRBV30 and TRBJ2-6; D unclear. Sequences were obtained from naive CD4+ T cells sorted from blood. This sample's subset: CD45RA+ positively selected. CDR3 sequence (DNA): TGTGCCTGGACAGGTTCTGGGGCCAACGTCCTGACTTTC. Its protein is CAWTGSGANVLTF.